This T cell receptor (beta chain) was observed in a study of blood T cell repertoires in COVID-19. Overall study context: COVID-19 samples, acute and convalescent, were from the United States, Italy and Spain. The analysed material was cDNA or gDNA that came from T cells, B-cell-depleted T cells, or PBMCs.

Symptom resolution, clearance, or two negative PCRs marked donors in Cohort 3 as recovered. This clone was observed a few times. V lost 0 bases, J lost 0 bases, and 18 bases lay in between. The germline gives CDR1 MNHEY, CDR2 SVGEGT. The CDR3 spans 18 residues. Under the authors' procedure: Quantification of nucleated cells was approximated via reference gene primer amplification. Sequencing used immunoSEQ multiplex PCR; TCRdb keeps in-frame clones, though not all of them. V, J and clone size reflect that table, while D and trimming were determined from the DNA. The top ten clones hold 7.5% of a sample with 150,000 to 250,000 clones, about 80% of them seen once.

The TCR sequence derives from a man in his forties or fifties who had recovered from COVID-19. Sequencing input: PBMCs or T cells enriched from blood (not recorded which). The rearrangement uses TRBV6-2 or TRBV6-3 and TRBJ2-7, with D possibly TRBD2 on 6 matching bases. CDR3 sequence: CASSYSTRAGLDSYEQYF. The CDR3 nucleotides read TGTGCCAGCAGTTACTCGACCCGCGCGGGGCTAGACTCCTACGAGCAGTACTTC.